The subject of this entry is one TCR beta chain. Its antigen is still unknown. This entry is derived from a study of breast tumors, draining lymph nodes, adjacent tissues. CDR3 length: 17 amino acids. Germline CDR1 MNHEY, CDR2 SVGAGI. The ends lost 3 bases at V and 5 bases at J; junction bases unmatched: 6. TCRdb passed the multiplex PCR reads through MiXCR, listing each CDR3 protein once. Of 13,000 to 15,000 distinct CDR3 sequences in the sample, 50% to 60% were seen once. General study results and limits: The lymph node origin of tumor T cells was framed as consistent with a hypothesis, not demonstrated. Findings are consistent with lymph node origin and intratumoral expansion of most tumor T cells. Tumor repertoires ranked between lymph nodes and nontumor tissue in diversity, with V and J gene preferences.

The chain joins TRBV6-5 to TRBJ2-1, with 14 positions matching TRBD2. Sequencing was performed on tumor-adjacent breast tissue. This receptor was obtained from a female donor with breast cancer. Some clones in this sample may be carry-over from other donors' samples. CDR3 sequence: CASSYTGTSGRDNEQFF. The CDR3 DNA reads TGTGCCAGCAGTTATACCGGGACTAGCGGGAGAGACAATGAGCAGTTCTTC.